This T cell receptor (beta chain) was retrieved from a study of early T cells in non-severe SARS-CoV-2 infection. CDR3 length: 18 amino acids. J gave up 0 bases and V 3 bases, and 11 bases lay outside the gene matches. The germline CDR1 and CDR2 sequences are SQVTM and ANQGSEA. TCRdb redid the calling of the 5' RACE reads with MiXCR, one entry per CDR3 protein. The repertoire holds tens of thousands of distinct CDR3 sequences, with around 13% as singletons. What was sequenced was whole blood. The clonotype comes from an adult who was a healthcare worker with PCR-confirmed SARS-CoV-2 infection or an uninfected control (not recorded which). The J gene is TRBJ2-1, the V gene TRBV29-1, with 10 positions matching TRBD2. For the CDR3, the DNA is TGCAGCGTTGATCGAGCGGGGGGGCCCACCGCCTCCTACAATGAGCAGTTCTTC. It specifies CSVDRAGGPTASYNEQFF.